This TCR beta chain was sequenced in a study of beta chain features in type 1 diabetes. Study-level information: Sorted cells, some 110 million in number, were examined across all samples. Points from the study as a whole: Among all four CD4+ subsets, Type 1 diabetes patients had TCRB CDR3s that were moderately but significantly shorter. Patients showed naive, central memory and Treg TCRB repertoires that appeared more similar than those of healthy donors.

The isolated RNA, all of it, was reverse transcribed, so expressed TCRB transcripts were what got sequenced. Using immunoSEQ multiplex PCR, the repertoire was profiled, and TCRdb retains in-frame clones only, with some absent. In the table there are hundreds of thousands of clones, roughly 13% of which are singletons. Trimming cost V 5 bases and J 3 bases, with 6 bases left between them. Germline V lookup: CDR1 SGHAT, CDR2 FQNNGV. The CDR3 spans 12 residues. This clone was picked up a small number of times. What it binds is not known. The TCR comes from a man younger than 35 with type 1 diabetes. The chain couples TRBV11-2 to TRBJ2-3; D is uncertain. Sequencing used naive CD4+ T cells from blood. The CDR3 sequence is CASSVLTDTQYF. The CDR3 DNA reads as TGTGCCAGCAGCGTCTTAACAGATACGCAGTATTTT.